The sequence of this T cell receptor beta chain was determined in a study of Ad26.COV2.S vaccination and SARS-CoV-2 variants. Findings and caveats of the study: Quantification of TCR breadth and depth may have yielded underestimates of total T cell responses.

About this clone: Its antigen is currently unknown.

TCRdb's table, derived via immunoSEQ multiplex PCR, lists solely in-frame clones and lacks some. The sample records under 550,000 clones, around nine tenths being singletons. As to treatment: 15 to 20 received Ad26.COV2.S at low or high dose, single or two shots; about five received placebo; per-sample allocation not given. Collection of samples fell on day 63 after the first vaccine or placebo injection. Cohort 1b enrolled adults aged 18-55 years in Boston. Participants' vaccine, an Ad26 vector, delivered Wuhan-strain SARS-CoV-2 spike. V lost 1 base, J lost 0 bases, and 4 bases stayed unmatched. Germline V gene sequence: CDR1 SQVTM, CDR2 ANQGSEA. The CDR3 has 15 amino acids.

V and J are TRBV29-1 and TRBJ2-3; the match to TRBD2 covers 7 bases. The sample in question was peripheral blood, obtained in a trial of Ad26.COV2.S vaccine versus placebo. This clonotype was sampled from a person between 18 and 60 years old who received the Ad26.COV2.S COVID-19 vaccine or a placebo. The CDR3 DNA reads TGCAGCGTTGAAGGGGGACTAACTAGCACAGATACGCAGTATTTT. The encoded protein is CSVEGGLTSTDTQYF.